This T cell receptor beta chain was sequenced in a study of CD8 T cells in ankylosing spondylitis. The CDR3 has 13 amino acids. Between the trimmed V and J ends, which lost 6 bases and 2 bases, there was a span of 5 bases. General study results and limits: Enrichment of disease-linked clones was reportedly significant in matched ankylosing spondylitis synovial fluid. A subset of motif variants has previously been described in the synovial fluid and blood of reactive arthritis. CD8+ disease-linked clones were present at relatively low frequencies in blood. Seemingly distinctive of ankylosing spondylitis blood was a TCR beta motif formed by eight highly homologous variants.

As for this clonotype: What it binds is not known.

Generation of TCR beta libraries employed quantitative 5'-RACE incorporating molecular barcodes. TCRdb passed the 5' RACE reads through MiXCR, listing each CDR3 protein once. This sample has 100,000 or so distinct CDR3 sequences, with roughly 8.8% found just once. V is TRBV12-3 or TRBV12-4 and J is TRBJ1-6, with D maybe TRBD1 (5 bases). Material: blood, either unsorted or a sorted T cell fraction (not recorded which). The source of this sequence is a male donor with ankylosing spondylitis. In DNA form, the CDR3 reads TGTGCCAGCAGGGGGGCCTATAATTCACCCCTCCACTTT. Translation gives CASRGAYNSPLHF.